The rows below give T cell receptor beta chains drawn from one sample of a study of T cells in Graves' hyperthyroidism and ophthalmopathy. TCRdb processed the multiplex PCR reads anew with MiXCR; each CDR3 protein has one entry. The table has approximately 600,000 distinct CDR3 sequences, around 20% seen once. Sequencing input: blood. These receptors originate from a man between 25 and 39 years old with Graves' ophthalmopathy. Each CDR3 is given with its conserved first and last residue.

V | CDR3
TRBV28 | CASIKEFTGELFF
TRBV6-2/TRBV6-3 | CASSFQAGYSYNEQFF
TRBV5-1 | CASSFGQDDTQYF
TRBV7-9 | CASSLAQGGEKLFF
TRBV4-3 | CASSQTGGETQYF
TRBV27 | CASRKAGDSTQYF
TRBV6-1 | CASSDRPGQLSNQPQHF
TRBV30 | CAWTSGSRPDTQYF
TRBV5-5 | CASSLDRMSNQPQHF
TRBV6-1 | CASSAEGSGEETQYF
TRBV7-2 | CASSLVPQGALYEQYF
TRBV7-9 | CASSLAVVTEQYF
TRBV28 | CASSRPGGLDIQYF
TRBV27 | CASSTRESYTDTQYF
TRBV6-1 | CASSSDWYGYTF
TRBV6-1 | CASIDLGGRTEAFF
TRBV19 | CASSTLSAARSYNEQFF
TRBV6-1 | CASSDPGQLNTEAFF
TRBV19 | CASSQTLNTEAFF
TRBV28 | CASSDPRTDTQYF
TRBV10-3 | CAISVSGNKNIQYF
TRBV27 | CASSFSTGRQPQHF
TRBV7-3 | CASGAGGHNEQFF
TRBV20-1 | CSATRDRGRYEQYF
TRBV20-1 | CSAPLAGGGDTQYF
TRBV2 | CASSEARGGPDDSNQPQHF
TRBV12-3/TRBV12-4 | CASSPGLALGEQYF
TRBV19 | CASSDTRTGGPTGELFF
TRBV20-1 | CSAGRQGENIQYF
TRBV7-9 | CASSPGSRSTQYF
TRBV9 | CASSPTSAYNEQFF
TRBV12-3/TRBV12-4 | CASSPGLAGVGLDTQYF
TRBV20-1 | CSTRGLAGGGEQFF
TRBV20-1 | CSVILVSYNEQFF
TRBV5-1 | CASSSGRKNEKLFF
TRBV6-5 | CASSYSGGNYGYTF
TRBV7-2 | CASSQNQGGEAFF
TRBV12-3/TRBV12-4 | CASSFRGFPSGANVLTF
TRBV27 | CASSLDRTLYGYTF
TRBV10-3 | CAISEGRPPDNEQFF
TRBV28 | CASSTGFPETQYF
TRBV2 | CASSEGGGRSTDTQYF
TRBV7-8 | CASSWGQSIYEQYF
TRBV10-3 | CAIRQDSTSVQYF
TRBV4-1 | CASSQDPTQGTYEQYF
TRBV7-3 | CASSRLAGEWNEQFF
TRBV29-1 | CSATGDPGANVLTF
TRBV29-1 | CSVRTGETYEQYF
TRBV4-1 | CASSPPVQNTGELFF
TRBV6-1 | CAITGSSGNTIYF
TRBV27 | CASRLRTTDRETQYF
TRBV7-8 | CASSLVWGPGSSYNEQFF
TRBV2 | CASSRYGLAAPYEQYF
TRBV6-2/TRBV6-3 | CASSYATVIRANTGELFF
TRBV5-1 | CASSSGRTDEQFF
TRBV5-1 | CASSLGARTEAFF
TRBV6-1 | CASSDSGRAIRGTDTQYF